These 2 T cell receptor beta chains originate from one sample sequenced in a study of blood T cells in healthy people across ages. Sample-barcoded 5' priming and a J-beta primer mix drove a second PCR of roughly 7 to 11 cycles. TCRdb called the 5' RACE reads again in MiXCR, with one record for every CDR3 protein. Of 850,000 or so distinct CDR3 sequences in the sample, around 26% were seen once. Sequenced material: blood. The receptors stem from a woman of 80 years or more in good health.

This clonotype has a count of ten or more. The chain combines TRBV6-1 with TRBJ2-6; D is undetermined. Germline-derived CDR1 and CDR2 are MNHNS and SASEGT. The CDR3 has 16 residues. Trimming left V 0 bases short and J 1 base short, with 7 bases between. CDR3 bases: TGTGCCAGCAGTGAAGCGCTAGGGTCTGGGGCCAACGTCCTGACTTTC. Residues: CASSEALGSGANVLTF.

For this clonotype: Possible read error: a much larger clone is one base away. V is TRBV7-2 and J is TRBJ1-6; D is perhaps TRBD1 (6 bases). CDR3 length: 15 amino acids. Germline V lookup: CDR1 SGHTA, CDR2 FQGNSA. V was shortened by 3 bases and J by 6 bases, with 12 bases between the two germline ends. As DNA, the CDR3 is TGTGCCAGCAGCTTGTTACAGGGCACTAATTCACCCCTCCACTTT. Translated: CASSLLQGTNSPLHF. Full variable domain (outside the CDR3, taken from reference TRBV7-2 and TRBJ1-6): GAGVSQSPSNKVTEKGKDVELRCDPISGHTALYWYRQSLGQGLEFLIYFQGNSAPDKSGLPSDRFSAERTGGSVSTLTIQRTQQEDSAVYLCASSLLQGTNSPLHFGNGTRLTVT.